The source of this TCR beta chain is a study of PD-L1 blockade in urothelial cancer. In its sample, this clone was seen once. Generated by immunoSEQ multiplex PCR, the TCRdb table keeps only in-frame clones and is missing some. The top ten clones hold about 4.5% of a sample with roughly 62,000 clones, roughly 82% of them seen once. The CDR3 sequence is 18 residues long. The V and J ends lost 5 bases and 0 bases respectively, with 17 bases between them. Germline values: CDR1 SEHNR, CDR2 FQNEAQ (reference sequence). This clonotype was sampled from a man aged 65 to 79 with urothelial cancer. The chain employs TRBV7-9 and TRBJ2-6, with D perhaps TRBD2 (6 bases). The starting material was PBMCs, obtained around atezolizumab (anti-PD-L1) treatment. In nucleotides, the CDR3 is TGTGCCAGCAGCAAGGCGGCGGGATTGGCCTCTGGGGCCAACGTCCTGACTTTC. Residues: CASSKAAGLASGANVLTF. The full variable domain, in which reference TRBV7-9 and TRBJ2-6 provide the parts outside the CDR3, is DTGVSQNPRHKITKRGQNVTFRCDPISEHNRLYWYRQTLGQGPEFLTYFQNEAQLEKSRLLSDRFSAERPKGSFSTLEIQRTEQGDSAMYLCASSKAAGLASGANVLTFGAGSRLTVL.